This section outlines one T cell receptor beta chain sequence together with its context. Antigen unknown. Here immunoSEQ multiplex PCR was the method, and the copy in TCRdb shows in-frame clones only, minus some. Of 5,500 to 6,500 clones in the sample, around 82% were seen once. With 5 bases removed from V and 2 bases from J, the gap between germline ends came to 14 bases. The CDR3 consists of 15 residues. Germline CDR1 and CDR2: SGHNT and YENEEA. The data were obtained in a study of T cell clonotyping in hematopoietic cell transplantation. Blood collection times were about day -28 and days 30, 100, 180 posttransplant. General study results and limits: Without cell sorting, CD4 versus CD8 contributions remain unresolved.

The sample in question was peripheral blood mononuclear cells, obtained 180 days after allogeneic stem cell transplant. The chain couples TRBV11-3 to TRBJ2-3, with D possibly being TRBD1 (6 bases). This TCR came from a male patient aged 65-79 years who had an allogeneic stem cell transplant from an unrelated donor, so T cells may come from the graft donor. Some clones in this sample may be carry-over from other donors' samples. The CDR3 DNA is TGTGCCAGCAGCCGTAACACAGGGTCCACAGATACGCAGTATTTT. Its protein is CASSRNTGSTDTQYF.